Each of the 20 T cell receptor beta chains below was sequenced from the same sample in a study of blood T cell repertoires in COVID-19. Profiling relied on immunoSEQ multiplex PCR, and the TCRdb table lists in-frame clones only, not all of them. The sample has approximately 69,000 clones; 79% are singletons. The specimen was peripheral blood. Receptor source: a man aged 60 to 69 with acute or convalescent COVID-19.

The V gene is TRBV7-9, the J gene TRBJ2-1, with 7 bases lining up with TRBD1. The ends lost 5 bases at V and 6 bases at J; junction bases unmatched: 16. CDR3 length equals 17 residues. In germline, CDR1 is SEHNR, CDR2 FQNEAQ (reference sequence). In nucleotides, the CDR3 is TGTGCCAGCAGCCCCTACCCTAGACAGGGTATAGGCAATGAGCAGTTCTTC. Translating it yields CASSPYPRQGIGNEQFF.

This sequence joins TRBV7-9 and TRBJ2-7, with 8 bases matching TRBD2. There are 16 residues in the CDR3. The J segment lost 7 bases and the V segment lost 1 base, leaving 12 bases of the junction unmatched. Germline V gene data show CDR1 as SEHNR and CDR2 as FQNEAQ (reference sequence). CDR3 nucleotide sequence: TGTGCCAGCAGCTTAGACCTACTAGCGGTGGTGGGGGAGCAGTACTTC. Its translation is CASSLDLLAVVGEQYF.

This clone has only a few counts. The V and J genes are TRBV6-6 and TRBJ1-5, with 9 nucleotides matching TRBD1. From germline, CDR1 is MNHNY and CDR2 SVGAGI (reference sequence). V lost 6 bases to trimming and J lost 4 bases; unmatched junction nucleotides: 1. The CDR3 is 13 residues long. The CDR3 nucleotides read TGTGCCAGCAGGGACAGGGGTAATCAGCCCCAGCATTTT. It specifies CASRDRGNQPQHF.

The rearrangement joins TRBV6-2 or TRBV6-3 to TRBJ1-1; D perhaps matches TRBD1 (6 bases). The CDR3 is made up of 14 amino acids. Germline assignment: CDR1 MNHEY and CDR2 SVGEGT. V dropped 0 bases and J dropped 6 bases, with 11 bases sitting between them. CDR3 nucleotides: TGTGCCAGCAGTTACTCAACAGGGTACGCTGAAGCTTTCTTT. Its translation is CASSYSTGYAEAFF.

The chain employs TRBV5-1 and TRBJ2-1; 7 positions match TRBD2. Trimming took 4 bases from V and 5 from J; bases not matched to a gene: 18. The CDR3 length is 18 residues. Germline V CDR1 and CDR2: SGHRS, YFSETQ. The CDR3 reads CASSQLPTSAGLNNEQFF. CDR3 coding DNA: TGCGCCAGCAGCCAACTACCCACCTCAGCGGGGCTCAACAATGAGCAGTTCTTC.

Here the CDR3 DNA reads TGTGCCAGCACAAGGGGACAGCTTAATGAAAAACTGTTTTTT. Protein: CASTRGQLNEKLFF. This chain links TRBV6-5 with TRBJ1-4, with 7 bases aligning to TRBD1. The germline CDR1 and CDR2 sequences are MNHEY and SVGAGI. This CDR3 spans 14 amino acids. The V gene end was trimmed by 7 bases and the J gene end by 4 bases; junction bases not matched to a gene: 6.

The chain is built from TRBV6-2 or TRBV6-3 and TRBJ2-6; 8 nucleotides line up with TRBD2. The J segment lost 3 bases and the V segment lost 2 bases, leaving 12 bases of the junction unmatched. Germline CDR1 MNHEY, CDR2 SVGEGT. The length of the CDR3 is 19 residues. Here the CDR3 reads CASSYQAGGGVRGANVLTF. As DNA, the CDR3 is TGTGCCAGCAGTTACCAGGCGGGGGGCGGAGTTCGTGGGGCCAACGTCCTGACTTTC.

V is TRBV15 and J is TRBJ1-2; D may be TRBD1 (6 bases). Trimming pared 4 bases from V and 4 bases from J, leaving 10 bases between. From germline, CDR1 is LNHNV and CDR2 YYDKDF (reference sequence). This CDR3 spans 13 amino acids. The CDR3 reads CATSKGEIYGYTF. As DNA, the CDR3 is TGTGCCACCAGCAAGGGGGAGATCTATGGCTACACCTTC.

This sequence joins TRBV11-2 and TRBJ2-3; TRBD1 is a possible D gene (5 bases). V was clipped by 2 bases and J by 3 bases, with 9 bases between them. The length of the CDR3 is 14 residues. In germline, CDR1 is SGHAT, CDR2 FQNNGV. This CDR3 is CASSLRQTTDTQYF. CDR3 DNA sequence: TGTGCCAGCAGCTTACGACAGACGACAGATACGCAGTATTTT.

CDR3: CASTGESGTGLATQYF. The CDR3 DNA follows: TGTGCCAGCACCGGGGAGTCCGGGACTGGACTCGCTACGCAGTATTTT. V usage is TRBV2 and J usage is TRBJ2-3; D is perhaps TRBD2 (6 bases). Per the germline V gene, CDR1 is SNHLY and CDR2 is FYNNEI. Trimming took 7 bases from V and 8 from J, leaving 25 bases between them. The CDR3 is 16 amino acids.

The chain couples TRBV7-9 to TRBJ1-4; the D is unclear. This CDR3 contains 14 residues. V lost 5 bases and J lost 4, with 11 bases in between. Germline V gene sequence: CDR1 SEHNR, CDR2 FQNEAQ (reference sequence). CDR3 coding DNA: TGTGCCAGCAGCCGCGACACCCTTAATGAAAAACTGTTTTTT. This gives the protein CASSRDTLNEKLFF.

J is TRBJ2-5 and V is TRBV10-2, with D perhaps TRBD2 (6 bases). With 5 bases removed from V and 1 base from J, the gap between germline ends came to 14 bases. The germline V gene encodes CDR1 WSHSY and CDR2 SAAADI. The CDR3 consists of 15 residues. The CDR3 region has the DNA TGCGCCAGCAGTCCTTCTGGGGGGACCCAAGAGACCCAGTACTTC. Its translation is CASSPSGGTQETQYF.

V is TRBV7-2 and J is TRBJ1-3, with 10 bases aligning to TRBD1. The CDR3 is 17 amino acids. CDR1 SGHTA and CDR2 FQGNSA come from the germline V gene. V was pared by 2 bases and J by 3 bases, with 7 bases of the junction left unmatched. CDR3 DNA: TGTGCCAGCAGCTTACGAGGACAGGGGGTCGGTGGAAACACCATATATTTT. It is translated as CASSLRGQGVGGNTIYF.

The J gene is TRBJ2-6, the V gene TRBV19; the D is unclear. V was trimmed by 7 bases and J by 0 bases, leaving 10 bases between them. Germline CDR1 LNHDA, CDR2 SQIVND (reference sequence). The CDR3 consists of 15 residues. The CDR3 spells CASTTGRSGANVLTF. The CDR3 coding sequence is TGTGCCAGTACAACGGGTCGCTCTGGGGCCAACGTCCTGACTTTC. The complete variable domain, with remaining parts taken from reference TRBV19 and TRBJ2-6, reads DGGITQSPKYLFRKEGQNVTLSCEQNLNHDAMYWYRQDPGQGLRLIYYSQIVNDFQKGDIAEGYSVSREKKESFPLTVTSAQKNPTAFYLCASTTGRSGANVLTFGAGSRLTVL.

Judged by abundance, this clone is large. The chain is built from TRBV7-2 and TRBJ1-6, with TRBD1 matching over 7 bases. Germline loops: CDR1 SGHTA, CDR2 FQGNSA. The J segment lost 7 bases and the V segment lost 11 bases, leaving 11 bases of the junction unmatched. The CDR3 is 14 residues long. Here the CDR3 DNA reads TGTGCCGTAGAATTACAGGGGAACAATTCACCCCTCCACTTT. Amino acid sequence: CAVELQGNNSPLHF.

V and J are TRBV27 and TRBJ1-5, with D perhaps TRBD1 (5 bases). The CDR3 consists of 12 residues. The V gene's germline CDR1 is MNHEY and CDR2 SMNVEV (reference sequence). Trimming stripped 5 bases from V and 9 bases from J, with 11 bases between. The CDR3 protein is CASSTHQGPQHF. For the CDR3, the DNA is TGTGCCAGCAGTACGCATCAGGGGCCCCAGCATTTT.

CDR3 DNA: TGTGCCAGCTGCCACTTTTACAATGAGCAGTTCTTC. It translates to CASCHFYNEQFF. This chain connects TRBV6-5 to TRBJ2-1, with D unclear. Trimming left V 8 bases short and J 4 bases short, with 9 bases between. Germline-derived CDR1 and CDR2 are MNHEY and SVGAGI. The CDR3 contains 12 residues.

The V gene is TRBV3-1 (or the pseudogene TRBV3-2), the J gene TRBJ1-1; no clear D. CDR3 length equals 14 residues. Germline V gives CDR1 LGHDT, CDR2 YNNKEL (reference sequence). Trimming left V 9 bases short and J 5 bases short, with 19 bases between. CDR3 in amino acids: CASKTAGPRTEAFF. The CDR3 nucleotides read TGTGCCAGTAAGACGGCGGGCCCCCGAACTGAAGCTTTCTTT.

This clone was found once. V gene TRBV7-8 combines with J gene TRBJ1-2; possibly TRBD1 for D (5 bases). CDR1 SGHVS and CDR2 FQNEAQ come from the germline V gene. The CDR3 has 15 amino acids. Between the trimmed V and J ends, which lost 0 bases and 4 bases, there was a span of 12 bases. CDR3 in DNA: TGTGCCAGCAGCTTAGCGCCAGACAGTGGCTATGGCTACACCTTC. Translated: CASSLAPDSGYGYTF.

The V and J genes are TRBV5-4 and TRBJ1-1; a possible D gene is TRBD1 (5 bases). Germline loops: CDR1 SGHNT, CDR2 YYREEE (reference sequence). Trimming cost V 1 base and J 4 bases, with 17 bases left between them. The CDR3 has 16 residues. CDR3 sequence reads: CASSLRTQGLGTEAFF. For the CDR3, the DNA is TGTGCCAGCAGCTTGCGAACCCAGGGCTTAGGCACTGAAGCTTTCTTT.